This paragraph covers one T cell receptor beta chain sequence. As yet, its antigen is unknown. This entry belongs to a study of cytotoxic CD8 clonotypes in ibrutinib-treated CLL. Study-wide background: Partial response was seen in around 24 patients and complete response in 2; after median roughly 66 months, about 15 stayed remitted, around 12 progressed. Response samples were obtained once patients had received a median 12 months of treatment, range 6 to 36.

Points from the study as a whole: Clonality was higher at baseline than in age-matched healthy donors and tracked circulating CD8+ T-cell counts. Sustained-remission and progressing patients' sampling times differed.

Assay used: immunoSEQ multiplex PCR; TCRdb lists only in-frame clones, some missing. The profile shows 300,000 or so clones, under 70% of them singletons. The CDR3 has 12 residues. CDR1 and CDR2 from the germline V gene are SEHNR and FQNEAQ (reference sequence). V was shortened by 6 bases and J by 6 bases, with 11 bases between the two germline ends. This sequence originates from a human donor with chronic lymphocytic leukemia. This specimen consisted of PBMCs, obtained after 36 months of ibrutinib treatment. The chain has TRBV7-9 and TRBJ1-2; D gene uncertain. The CDR3 region is CASRAWGDGYTF. The DNA of the CDR3 is TGTGCCAGCAGGGCCTGGGGAGATGGCTACACCTTC. Drawing the rest from reference TRBV7-9 and TRBJ1-2, the complete variable domain is DTGVSQNPRHKITKRGQNVTFRCDPISEHNRLYWYRQTLGQGPEFLTYFQNEAQLEKSRLLSDRFSAERPKGSFSTLEIQRTEQGDSAMYLCASRAWGDGYTFGSGTRLTVV.